This TCR beta chain comes out of a study of cytotoxic CD8 clonotypes in ibrutinib-treated CLL. Study-wide context: Researchers reported about 10 relapsed/refractory and about 15 treatment-naive patients, around 17 of them IGHV unmutated. Among responders, roughly 25 were partial and 2 complete; after median approximately 68 months, around 14 stayed remitted and approximately 12 progressed.

Overall study results and limits: Clonality grew at ibrutinib response; at progression, it decreased back toward baseline.

On this clone itself: Its antigen is unknown.

This CDR3 is built from 13 residues. Trimming cost V 4 bases and J 4 bases; bases outside gene matches: 1. Per the germline V gene, CDR1 is LGHNA and CDR2 is YNFKEQ. Sequencing was designed to attain a depth spanning 1 in 200,000 to 1 in 1 million T cells. Profiling relied on immunoSEQ multiplex PCR, and the TCRdb table lists in-frame clones only, not all of them. The table records around 97,000 clones, almost 80% of them present only once. The specimen comprised PBMCs, sampled after 12 months of ibrutinib treatment. The receptor's source is a human donor with chronic lymphocytic leukemia. The genes are TRBV4-2 and TRBJ2-1; 7 bases agree with TRBD1. CDR3 nucleotide sequence: TGTGCCAGCAGCCCGACAGGGTACAATGAGCAGTTCTTC. Translating gives CASSPTGYNEQFF.